This T cell receptor beta chain was identified during a study of OX40 agonist ivuxolimab in advanced cancers. Broadly, across the study: Ivuxolimab was an agonistic, fully human IgG2 monoclonal antibody directed against OX40 (CD134), a costimulatory receptor. Partial responses were achieved by three dose-escalation patients, of whom one had hepatocellular carcinoma and two had cutaneous melanoma. A male proportion of nearly 85% and a mean age of roughly 55 years, ranging from roughly 23 to 85, were recorded for the dose-escalation cohort. Peripheral TCRbeta sequencing was intended to test whether TCR sequence diversity was altered and clonal T-cell expansion was caused by ivuxolimab. Of the approximately 50 dose-escalation patients, hepatocellular carcinoma was present in roughly 19, melanoma in approximately 15, renal cell carcinoma in 9 and head and neck cancer in 9. The paper describes the monotherapy dose-escalation part (N = 52 patients) of the phase I trial of ivuxolimab. Patients were allowed to have had prior anti-PD-1, anti-PD-L1 or anti-CTLA-4 therapy, and about 40% of the dose-escalation patients had been treated with checkpoint inhibitors. Intravenous ivuxolimab was administered to patients every 2 weeks at six dose levels: 0.01, 0.1, 0.3, 1.5, 3 and 10 mg/kg.

For sequencing of the TCRbeta CDR3 region, genomic DNA was extracted from the sorted cells. TCRbeta CDR3 regions were sequenced using the immunoSEQ Assay. TCRdb took over this immuneACCESS table, retaining in-frame rearrangements with V and J assigned. Such tables are incomplete; in checked studies, under half of the missing clones stem from an unresolved V gene, and the remainder is unexplained. This sample gives about 120,000 clones in total; approximately 92% of them show up just once. Approximately 0.55% of the sample is taken by the ten largest. The CDR3, from cysteine to phenylalanine, totals 14 residues. Left in the record is the CDR3 DNA by itself, 42 bases read in frame from the first base. V is pared back by 3 bases and J by 2 bases, with 11 bases lying between the germline termini. From the germline V gene, CDR1 is MNHNS and CDR2 is SASEGT. General study outcomes and caveats: The antigen specificity of the peripheral T cells that underwent clonal expansion was not determined. After ivuxolimab, more expanded clones were found on average in CD8+ T cells than in CD4+ T cells. At doses of 0.1 to 3.0 mg/kg, clonal expansion of both CD4+ and CD8+ blood T cells was observed from baseline to week 6. Low levels of normalized T-cell clonal expansion were also shown by some nonresponding patients. In the 0.1-3.0 mg/kg groups, partial responders were among the patients with the lowest normalized peripheral clonal expansion, particularly in CD8+ T cells.

Patients with a history of autoimmune disease or receiving systemic immunosuppression were excluded from the trial. Peripheral blood for TCR sequencing was collected from all dose cohorts at baseline, on cycle 4 day 1, and on cycle 7 day 1. Samples came from an open-label, multicenter, first-in-human phase I dose-escalation trial of ivuxolimab. Adults with locally advanced or metastatic melanoma, renal cell, hepatocellular, or head and neck squamous cell carcinoma were enrolled in the trial. Before TCR sequencing, CD4+ and CD8+ T cells were separately sorted from peripheral blood. This clone was counted a single time. The specificity of this receptor is unknown. No qualities accompany the bases; no much larger clone lies one base away.

Sequencing used CD4+ or CD8+ T cells sorted from blood, obtained in a trial of the OX40 agonist ivuxolimab. Recombination linked TRBV6-1 to TRBJ2-7; the D segment could be TRBD1, given 7 matching bases. This sequence originates from an adult with an advanced solid tumor such as melanoma, head and neck, liver or kidney cancer. The CDR3 is CASSDSRGAYEQYF. The DNA sequence follows: TGTGCCAGCAGTGATTCCAGGGGGGCCTACGAGCAGTACTTC.